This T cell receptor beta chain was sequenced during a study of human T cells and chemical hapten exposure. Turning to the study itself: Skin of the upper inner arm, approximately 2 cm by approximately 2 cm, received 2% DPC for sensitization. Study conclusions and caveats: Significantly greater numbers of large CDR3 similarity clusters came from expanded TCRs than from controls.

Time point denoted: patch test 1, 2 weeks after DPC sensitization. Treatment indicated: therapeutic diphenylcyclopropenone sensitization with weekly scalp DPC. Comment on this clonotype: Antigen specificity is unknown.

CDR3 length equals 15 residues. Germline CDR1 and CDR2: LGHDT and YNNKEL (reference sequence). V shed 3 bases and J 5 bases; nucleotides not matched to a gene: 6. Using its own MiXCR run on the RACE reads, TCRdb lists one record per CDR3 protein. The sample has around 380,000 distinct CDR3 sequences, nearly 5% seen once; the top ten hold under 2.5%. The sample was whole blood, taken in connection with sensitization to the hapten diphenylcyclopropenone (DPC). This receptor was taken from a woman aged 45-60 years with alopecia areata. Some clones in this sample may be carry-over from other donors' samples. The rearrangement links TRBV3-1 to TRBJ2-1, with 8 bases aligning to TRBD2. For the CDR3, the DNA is TGTGCCAGCAGCCATCGGGGGGGCCTAGACAATGAGCAGTTCTTC. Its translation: CASSHRGGLDNEQFF.